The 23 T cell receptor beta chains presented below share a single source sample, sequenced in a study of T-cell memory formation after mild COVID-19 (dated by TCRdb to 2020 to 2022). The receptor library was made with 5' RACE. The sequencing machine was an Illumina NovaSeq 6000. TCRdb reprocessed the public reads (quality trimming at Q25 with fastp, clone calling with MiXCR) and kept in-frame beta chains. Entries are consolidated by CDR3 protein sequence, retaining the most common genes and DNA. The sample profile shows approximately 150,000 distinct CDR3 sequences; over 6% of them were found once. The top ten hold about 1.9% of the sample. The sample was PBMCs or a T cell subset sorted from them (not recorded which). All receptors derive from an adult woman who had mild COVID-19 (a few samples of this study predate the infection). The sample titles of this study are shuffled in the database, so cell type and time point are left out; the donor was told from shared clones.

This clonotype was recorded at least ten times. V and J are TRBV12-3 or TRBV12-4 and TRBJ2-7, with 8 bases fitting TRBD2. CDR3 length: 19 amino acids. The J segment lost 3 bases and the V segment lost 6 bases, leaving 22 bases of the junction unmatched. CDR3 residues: CASSNPRAGALGSLYEQYF. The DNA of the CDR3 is TGTGCCAGCAGCAACCCCCGAGCGGGGGCGCTCGGGTCTCTCTACGAGCAGTACTTC.

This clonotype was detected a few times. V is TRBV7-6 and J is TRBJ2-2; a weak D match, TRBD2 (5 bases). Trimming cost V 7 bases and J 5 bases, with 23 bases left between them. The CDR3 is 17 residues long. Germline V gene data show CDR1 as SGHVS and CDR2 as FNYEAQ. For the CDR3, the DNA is TGTGCCAGCAACTCATCGCCCAGATGGGAGCGAACCGGGGAGCTGTTTTTT. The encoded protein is CASNSSPRWERTGELFF.

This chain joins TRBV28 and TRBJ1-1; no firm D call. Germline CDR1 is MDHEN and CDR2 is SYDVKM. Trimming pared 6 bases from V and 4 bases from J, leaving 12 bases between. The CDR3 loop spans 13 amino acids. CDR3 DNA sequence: TGTGCCAGCAGATGGGGAGGTGGCACTGAAGCTTTCTTT. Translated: CASRWGGGTEAFF.

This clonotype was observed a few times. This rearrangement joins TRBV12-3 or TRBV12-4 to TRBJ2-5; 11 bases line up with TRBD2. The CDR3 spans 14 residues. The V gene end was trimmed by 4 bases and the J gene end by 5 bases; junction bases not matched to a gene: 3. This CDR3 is CASSSSGGWETQYF. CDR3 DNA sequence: TGTGCCAGCAGTTCTAGCGGGGGGTGGGAGACCCAGTACTTC.

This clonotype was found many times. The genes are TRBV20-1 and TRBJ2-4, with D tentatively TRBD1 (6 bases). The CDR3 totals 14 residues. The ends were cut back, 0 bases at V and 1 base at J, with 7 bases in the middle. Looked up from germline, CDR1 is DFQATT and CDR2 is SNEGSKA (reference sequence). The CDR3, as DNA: TGCAGTGCTAGAGATACAGGGGCCAAAAACATTCAGTACTTC. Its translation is CSARDTGAKNIQYF.

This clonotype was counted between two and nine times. DNA for the CDR3: TGTGCCAGCAGCACACCCCTGGACAGGACGTCTAAAGTTTCCTACGAGCAGTACTTC. It codes for CASSTPLDRTSKVSYEQYF. The genes are TRBV6-2 or TRBV6-3 and TRBJ2-7, with TRBD1 identical over 7 bases. The CDR3 loop spans 19 amino acids. Germline trimming cut 6 bases from V and 1 base from J; bases unmatched to any gene: 21. Per germline, CDR1 MNHEY and CDR2 SVGEGT.

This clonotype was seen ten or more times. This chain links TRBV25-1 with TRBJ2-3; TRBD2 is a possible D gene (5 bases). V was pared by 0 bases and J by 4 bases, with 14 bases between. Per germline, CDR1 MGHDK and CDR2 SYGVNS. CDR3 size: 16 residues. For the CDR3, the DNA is TGTGCCAGCAGTGAATACGTGGGAGACTCATCAGATACGCAGTATTTT. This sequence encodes CASSEYVGDSSDTQYF.

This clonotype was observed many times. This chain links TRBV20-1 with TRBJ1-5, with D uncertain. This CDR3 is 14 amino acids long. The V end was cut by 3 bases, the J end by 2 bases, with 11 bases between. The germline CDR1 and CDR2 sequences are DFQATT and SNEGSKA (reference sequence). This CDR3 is CSASSGEGNQPQHF. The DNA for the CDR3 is TGCAGTGCTAGTTCTGGGGAGGGCAATCAGCCCCAGCATTTT.

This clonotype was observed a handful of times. The CDR3 region is CASSRDYSSYNEQFF. CDR3 DNA: TGTGCCAGCAGCCGGGACTACAGCTCCTACAATGAGCAGTTCTTC. The chain carries TRBV3-1 and TRBJ2-1; 7 positions match TRBD2. Germline assignment: CDR1 LGHDT and CDR2 YNNKEL (reference sequence). The CDR3 is made up of 15 amino acids. V lost 4 bases and J lost 0; bases outside the gene matches: 3.

The CDR3 sequence is CASSQGGGEAFF. CDR3 DNA: TGTGCCAGCAGCCAGGGGGGGGGGGAAGCTTTCTTT. The rearrangement uses TRBV6-5 and TRBJ1-1; 7 bases line up with TRBD1. The trim removed 6 bases at V and 8 bases at J, leaving 6 bases unmatched. CDR3 length equals 12 residues. CDR1 and CDR2 (germline): MNHEY, SVGAGI.

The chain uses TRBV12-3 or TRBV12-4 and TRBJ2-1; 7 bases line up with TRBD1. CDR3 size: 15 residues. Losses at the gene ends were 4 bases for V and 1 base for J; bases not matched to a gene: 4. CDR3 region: CASSSPGQSYNEQFF. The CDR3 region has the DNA TGTGCCAGCAGTTCTCCGGGACAGTCCTACAATGAGCAGTTCTTC.

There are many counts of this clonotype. The chain's CDR3 is CSARGRDWTYEQYF. The CDR3 bases are TGCAGTGCTAGGGGCAGAGACTGGACCTACGAGCAGTACTTC. The rearrangement links TRBV20-1 to TRBJ2-7; the D is unclear. V lost 3 bases, J lost 2 bases, and 14 bases lay in between. Germline V gives CDR1 DFQATT, CDR2 SNEGSKA (reference sequence). This CDR3 has 14 residues.

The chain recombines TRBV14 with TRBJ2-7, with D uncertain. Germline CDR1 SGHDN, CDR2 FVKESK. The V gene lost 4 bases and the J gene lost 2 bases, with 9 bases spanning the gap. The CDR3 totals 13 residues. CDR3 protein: CASSRSTPYEQYF. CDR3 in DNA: TGTGCCAGCAGCCGCTCGACCCCCTACGAGCAGTACTTC.

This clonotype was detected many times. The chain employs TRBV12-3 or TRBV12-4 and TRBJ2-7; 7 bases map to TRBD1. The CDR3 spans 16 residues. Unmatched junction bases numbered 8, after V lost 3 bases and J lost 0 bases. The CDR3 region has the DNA TGTGCCAGCAGTTTCTGGACAGGTTCGAGCTCCTACGAGCAGTACTTC. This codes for CASSFWTGSSSYEQYF.

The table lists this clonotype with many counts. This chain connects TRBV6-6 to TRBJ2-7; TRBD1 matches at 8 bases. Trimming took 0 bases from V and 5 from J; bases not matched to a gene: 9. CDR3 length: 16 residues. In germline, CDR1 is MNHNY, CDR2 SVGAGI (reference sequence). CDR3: CASSYSTWDRIHEQYF. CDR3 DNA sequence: TGTGCCAGCAGTTACTCGACCTGGGACAGGATCCACGAGCAGTACTTC.

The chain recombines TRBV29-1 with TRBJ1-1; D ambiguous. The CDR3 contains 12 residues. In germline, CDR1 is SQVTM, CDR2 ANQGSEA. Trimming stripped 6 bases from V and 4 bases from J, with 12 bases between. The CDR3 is CSVIRATTEAFF. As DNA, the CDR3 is TGCAGCGTGATCCGGGCCACCACTGAAGCTTTCTTT.

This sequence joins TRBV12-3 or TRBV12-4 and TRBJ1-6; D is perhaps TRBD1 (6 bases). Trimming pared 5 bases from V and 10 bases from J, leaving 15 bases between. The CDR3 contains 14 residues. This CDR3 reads CASSLASGASPLHF. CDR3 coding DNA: TGTGCCAGCAGTCTCGCTTCGGGGGCGTCACCCCTCCACTTT.

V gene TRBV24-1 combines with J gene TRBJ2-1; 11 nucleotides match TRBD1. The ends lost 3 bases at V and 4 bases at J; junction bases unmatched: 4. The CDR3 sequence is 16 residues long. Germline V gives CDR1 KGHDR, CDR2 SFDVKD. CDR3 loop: CATSDPRDRGYNEQFF. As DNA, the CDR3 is TGTGCCACCAGTGATCCTCGGGACAGGGGGTACAATGAGCAGTTCTTC.

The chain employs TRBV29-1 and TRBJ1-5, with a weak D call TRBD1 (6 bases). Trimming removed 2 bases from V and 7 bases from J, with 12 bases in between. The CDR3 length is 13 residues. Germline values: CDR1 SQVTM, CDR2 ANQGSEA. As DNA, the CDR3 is TGCAGCGTTGAAATACAGGGAAAACAGCCCCAGCATTTT. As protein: CSVEIQGKQPQHF.

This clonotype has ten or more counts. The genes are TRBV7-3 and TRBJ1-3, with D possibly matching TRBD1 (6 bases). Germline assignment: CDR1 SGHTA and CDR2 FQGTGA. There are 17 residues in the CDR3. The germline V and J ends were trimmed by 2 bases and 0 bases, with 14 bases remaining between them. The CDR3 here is CASSLFGGANSGNTIYF. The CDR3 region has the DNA TGTGCCAGCAGCTTATTCGGGGGGGCCAACTCTGGAAACACCATATATTTT. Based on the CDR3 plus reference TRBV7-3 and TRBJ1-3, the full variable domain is GAGVSQTPSNKVTEKGKYVELRCDPISGHTALYWYRQSLGQGPEFLIYFQGTGAADDSGLPNDRFFAVRPEGSVSTLKIQRTERGDSAVYLCASSLFGGANSGNTIYFGEGSWLTVV.

CDR3 sequence reads: CASSSWTGAVTGELFF. The CDR3 DNA reads TGTGCCAGCAGCTCCTGGACAGGGGCGGTTACCGGGGAGCTGTTTTTT. This rearrangement joins TRBV11-3 to TRBJ2-2; 9 bases agree with TRBD1. The germline gives CDR1 SGHNT, CDR2 YENEEA. Trimming cost V 4 bases and J 5 bases; bases outside gene matches: 8. The CDR3 is made up of 16 amino acids.

The CDR3, as DNA: TGTGCCAGCAGTTACTCTCTTCCGGGACAGGGGTTTTACACCTTC. Protein: CASSYSLPGQGFYTF. The gene calls are TRBV6-5 and TRBJ1-2; TRBD1 aligns across 10 bases. The germline V gene encodes CDR1 MNHEY and CDR2 SVGAGI. V trimming: 0 bases; J trimming: 11 bases; junction bases outside the gene matches: 9. The CDR3 is made up of 15 amino acids.

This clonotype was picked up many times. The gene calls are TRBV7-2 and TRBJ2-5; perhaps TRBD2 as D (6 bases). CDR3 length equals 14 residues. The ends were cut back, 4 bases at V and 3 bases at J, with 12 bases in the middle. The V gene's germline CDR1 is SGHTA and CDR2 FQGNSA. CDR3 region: CASSSGGLEETQYF. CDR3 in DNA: TGTGCCAGCAGCTCCGGGGGTTTGGAAGAGACCCAGTACTTC.